These 11 T cell receptor beta chains share one sample of origin, sequenced in a study of T-cell reconstitution after alpha-beta-depleted transplantation in children. TCRbeta library construction was performed incorporating unique molecular identifiers. MiXCR, applied by TCRdb to the PCR reads, yields one record per CDR3 protein. This sample has about 240,000 distinct CDR3 sequences, with 9.5% to 15% found just once. Sequences were derived from PBMCs from the stem cell graft donor, sampled from the stem cell graft. Receptor source: a human donor who donated a stem cell graft to a child with acute lymphoblastic leukemia.

There are many counts of this clonotype. J is TRBJ1-5 and V is TRBV20-1; D unresolved. The germline V and J ends were trimmed by 0 bases and 1 base, with 7 bases remaining between them. CDR3 length: 14 residues. CDR1 DFQATT and CDR2 SNEGSKA come from the germline V gene (reference sequence). The CDR3 here is CSAREGSSNQPQHF. The CDR3, as DNA: TGCAGTGCTAGAGAAGGGTCAAGCAATCAGCCCCAGCATTTT.

In this sample, this clonotype turned up many times. This chain uses TRBV25-1 with TRBJ1-4; D may be TRBD1 (5 bases). The CDR3 has 14 amino acids. Trimming removed 2 bases at V and 7 bases at J, with 11 bases between. The V gene's germline CDR1 is MGHDK and CDR2 SYGVNS. CDR3 residues: CASSERRDREKLFF. The CDR3 coding sequence is TGTGCCAGCAGTGAAAGGAGGGACCGTGAAAAACTGTTTTTT.

This clonotype was seen many times. The genes are TRBV5-1 and TRBJ2-7, with TRBD1 matching over 9 bases. Trimming at V came to 4 bases and at J to 2 bases, leaving 7 bases not matched to a gene. CDR1 is SGHRS and CDR2 is YFSETQ in the germline V gene. This CDR3 has 15 amino acids. CDR3 DNA: TGCGCCAGCAGCACGGGACAGGGATGGGCCTACGAGCAGTACTTC. It translates to CASSTGQGWAYEQYF.

This chain joins TRBV6-1 and TRBJ2-3; TRBD2 is a possible D gene (5 bases). The CDR3 consists of 14 residues. Looked up from germline, CDR1 is MNHNS and CDR2 is SASEGT. V dropped 1 base and J dropped 4 bases, with 9 bases sitting between them. The CDR3 region has the DNA TGTGCCAGCAGTGAAGTGGACTTCGCAGATACGCAGTATTTT. Its translation is CASSEVDFADTQYF.

The chain carries TRBV7-2 and TRBJ1-4; 7 bases line up with TRBD1. Per the germline V gene, CDR1 is SGHTA and CDR2 is FQGNSA. V was pared by 5 bases and J by 6 bases, with 6 bases of the junction left unmatched. CDR3 length: 14 amino acids. The CDR3 nucleotides are TGTGCCAGCAGCCTGACAGGGTCGGATGAAAAACTGTTTTTT. Its protein product is CASSLTGSDEKLFF.

This clonotype showed up many times. The chain uses TRBV2 and TRBJ1-5; 11 bases align to TRBD1. Per germline, CDR1 SNHLY and CDR2 FYNNEI. V dropped 4 bases and J dropped 6; count of bases not matched to a gene: 17. The CDR3 is 19 residues long. The CDR3 region has the DNA TGTGCCAGCAGTGGCCCCCGGACAGGGGGCCTTCTTCGGGCTCAGCCCCAGCATTTT. It yields the protein CASSGPRTGGLLRAQPQHF.

This clonotype was counted ten times or more. The rearrangement links TRBV20-1 to TRBJ1-5; D unclear. Trimming left V 6 bases short and J 7 bases short, with 22 bases between. Germline V gives CDR1 DFQATT, CDR2 SNEGSKA (reference sequence). This CDR3 contains 15 residues. This chain's CDR3 is CSALRTRVWEQPQHF. Here the CDR3 DNA reads TGCAGTGCGTTACGGACCCGGGTTTGGGAACAGCCCCAGCATTTT.

This clonotype was picked up many times. In DNA form, the CDR3 reads TGTGCCAGCAGCGCCCCGCCCAATGAGCAGTTCTTC. As protein: CASSAPPNEQFF. The V call is TRBV9, the J call TRBJ2-1; D ambiguous. This CDR3 has 12 amino acids. Between the trimmed V and J ends, which lost 3 bases and 6 bases, there was a span of 7 bases. CDR1 and CDR2 (germline): SGDLS, YYNGEE. Looking up the rest from reference TRBV9 and TRBJ2-1 gives the full variable domain: DSGVTQTPKHLITATGQRVTLRCSPRSGDLSVYWYQQSLDQGLQFLIQYYNGEERAKGNILERFSAQQFPDLHSELNLSSLELGDSALYFCASSAPPNEQFFGPGTRLTVL.

This clonotype appeared many times. The V call is TRBV20-1, the J call TRBJ2-3; D may be TRBD1 (5 bases). CDR3 length equals 12 residues. Germline V gene sequence: CDR1 DFQATT, CDR2 SNEGSKA (reference sequence). Trimming took 5 bases from V and 5 from J, leaving 11 bases between them. CDR3 sequence reads: CSAYQGGDTQYF. The CDR3, as DNA: TGCAGTGCTTACCAGGGTGGAGATACGCAGTATTTT.

The gene calls are TRBV19 and TRBJ2-1, with D possibly being TRBD1 (6 bases). Germline values: CDR1 LNHDA, CDR2 SQIVND (reference sequence). The V and J ends lost 3 bases and 0 bases respectively, with 12 bases between them. The CDR3 is made up of 16 amino acids. CDR3 DNA sequence: TGTGCCAGTAGTATGGGAGACAGGTCCTCCTACAATGAGCAGTTCTTC. This gives the protein CASSMGDRSSYNEQFF.

This clonotype was recorded a few times. V is TRBV7-9 and J is TRBJ2-2; TRBD1 agrees at 7 bases. Losses at the gene ends were 3 bases for V and 4 bases for J; bases not matched to a gene: 5. Germline values: CDR1 SEHNR, CDR2 FQNEAQ (reference sequence). The CDR3 length is 15 residues. This CDR3 is CASSLGQGVTGELFF. The CDR3 DNA reads as TGTGCCAGCAGCTTGGGCCAGGGGGTCACCGGGGAGCTGTTTTTT.